The 3 T cell receptor beta chains given below trace back to one sample, sequenced in a study of shared clonotypes between healthy human individuals. Profiling relied on immunoSEQ multiplex PCR, and the TCRdb table lists in-frame clones only, not all of them. The data show about 1 million clones, with 75% seen just once and around 1.5% held by the top ten. The specimen sequenced was memory CD4+ T cells sorted from blood. Subset defined: CD45RA-negative fraction. The receptors come from a man in his late teens or twenties in good health.

The chain combines TRBV7-9 with TRBJ2-7; the D is unclear. This CDR3 is built from 15 residues. The germline V gene has CDR1 SEHNR and CDR2 FQNEAQ (reference sequence). The ends were cut back, 5 bases at V and 0 bases at J, with 14 bases in the middle. CDR3 region: CASSPPGFVSYEQYF. The DNA of the CDR3 is TGTGCCAGCAGCCCCCCCGGGTTCGTCTCCTACGAGCAGTACTTC.

Points on this clone: Compared with germline, one end of the junction differs, possibly owing to a read error. The chain carries TRBV7-7 and TRBJ2-1, with 8 bases that match TRBD2. From germline, CDR1 is SSHAT and CDR2 FNYEAQ (reference sequence). This CDR3 is built from 14 residues. The CDR3 here is CASSLERGTGEQFF. For the CDR3, the DNA is TGTGCTAGCAGCTTAGAGCGGGGGACGGGTGAGCAGTTCTTC.

The chain carries TRBV4-1 and TRBJ2-5, with D possibly called TRBD1 or TRBD2 (6 bases each). Germline CDR1 reads MGHRA; CDR2 reads YSYEKL. V was trimmed by 0 bases and J by 2 bases, leaving 10 bases between them. This CDR3 comprises 15 residues. As DNA, the CDR3 is TGCGCCAGCAGCCAAGAAGAAGGGGGGCAAGAGACCCAGTACTTC. Translation: CASSQEEGGQETQYF.